The 20 T cell receptor beta chains presented below share a single source sample, sequenced in a study of chemoradiotherapy in HPV16-positive cancers. Only in-frame clones appear in the TCRdb table, and some are missing; sequencing was by immunoSEQ multiplex PCR. This sample has around 62,000 clones, with 88% found just once. The sequencing used blood, collected from a patient who underwent chemoradiotherapy. The receptors originated from a human donor with HPV-associated anogenital cancer.

The chain combines TRBV6-5 with TRBJ2-7; perhaps TRBD2 as D (5 bases). Germline loops: CDR1 MNHEY, CDR2 SVGAGI. The CDR3 extends over 14 amino acids. V gave up 2 bases and J gave up 6 bases, with 14 bases separating them. Here the CDR3 reads CASSYGRARGEQYF. The CDR3 bases are TGTGCCAGCAGTTACGGGCGGGCCCGGGGCGAGCAGTACTTC.

The chain has TRBV5-1 and TRBJ1-2, with D unresolved. Germline CDR1 SGHRS, CDR2 YFSETQ. With 2 bases removed from V and 6 bases from J, the gap between germline ends came to 14 bases. The CDR3 sequence is 14 residues long. Written as DNA, the CDR3 is TGCGCCAGCAGCTTAAGTCAGATCACGAATGGCTACACCTTC. Encoded protein: CASSLSQITNGYTF. Supplemented by reference TRBV5-1 and TRBJ1-2, the full variable domain reads KAGVTQTPRYLIKTRGQQVTLSCSPISGHRSVSWYQQTPGQGLQFLFEYFSETQRNKGNFPGRFSGRQFSNSRSEMNVSTLELGDSALYLCASSLSQITNGYTFGSGTRLTVV.

This chain uses TRBV18 with TRBJ1-4; no reliable D call. The V end lost 2 bases, the J end lost 8 bases, and 3 bases lay between the germline ends. This CDR3 has 11 residues. Germline CDR1 and CDR2: KGHSH and LQKENI. CDR3 coding DNA: TGTGCCAGCTCACCAAAGGAAAAACTGTTTTTT. As protein: CASSPKEKLFF. The variable domain in full, completed from reference TRBV18 and TRBJ1-4, reads NAGVMQNPRHLVRRRGQEARLRCSPMKGHSHVYWYRQLPEEGLKFMVYLQKENIIDESGMPKERFSAEFPKEGPSILRIQQVVRGDSAAYFCASSPKEKLFFGSGTQLSVL.

V and J are TRBV2 and TRBJ1-2, with a tentative D call TRBD1 (5 bases). CDR1 and CDR2 from the germline V gene are SNHLY and FYNNEI. Between the trimmed V and J ends, which lost 7 bases and 4 bases, there was a span of 16 bases. This CDR3 spans 14 amino acids. CDR3 protein: CASTKTVGVYGYTF. DNA for the CDR3: TGTGCCAGCACCAAGACAGTTGGTGTCTATGGCTACACCTTC.

This chain connects TRBV7-9 to TRBJ2-4; weak D call: TRBD1 (6 bases). Per the germline V gene, CDR1 is SEHNR and CDR2 is FQNEAQ (reference sequence). The V end was cut by 4 bases, the J end by 1 base, with 8 bases between. The CDR3 extends over 14 amino acids. The CDR3 protein is CASSSQGAKNIQYF. Written as DNA, the CDR3 is TGTGCCAGCAGCTCCCAGGGGGCCAAAAACATTCAGTACTTC.

The chain couples TRBV6-4 to TRBJ1-2, with TRBD1 identical over 8 bases. CDR1 is MRHNA, CDR2 SNTAGT, per germline. CDR3 length: 14 amino acids. The V and J ends lost 9 bases and 7 bases, in that order; junction bases with no gene match: 13. CDR3 amino acids: CASKDAGQGSGYTF. Written as DNA, the CDR3 is TGTGCCAGTAAAGACGCAGGACAGGGCAGTGGCTACACCTTC.

The chain couples TRBV5-1 to TRBJ1-4, with a weak D call TRBD1 (5 bases). V lost 4 bases to trimming and J lost 0 bases, with 16 bases between them. Germline V gene data show CDR1 as SGHRS and CDR2 as YFSETQ. The CDR3 contains 17 residues. For the CDR3, the DNA is TGCGCCAGCAGCCGGACCTACAGGTCTGCAACTAATGAAAAACTGTTTTTT. Encoded protein: CASSRTYRSATNEKLFF. Filled out from reference TRBV5-1 and TRBJ1-4, the complete variable domain reads KAGVTQTPRYLIKTRGQQVTLSCSPISGHRSVSWYQQTPGQGLQFLFEYFSETQRNKGNFPGRFSGRQFSNSRSEMNVSTLELGDSALYLCASSRTYRSATNEKLFFGSGTQLSVL.

The V call is TRBV2, the J call TRBJ2-3; 10 bases fit TRBD2. CDR3 length: 12 residues. The V gene end was trimmed by 8 bases and the J gene end by 6 bases; junction bases not matched to a gene: 2. Germline values: CDR1 SNHLY, CDR2 FYNNEI. The chain's CDR3 is CASLAGADTQYF. DNA of the CDR3: TGTGCCAGCCTAGCGGGAGCGGATACGCAGTATTTT.

The chain combines TRBV19 with TRBJ2-3, with TRBD2 identical over 9 bases. There are 18 residues in the CDR3. V gave up 6 bases and J gave up 2 bases; unmatched junction bases: 15. CDR1 is LNHDA, CDR2 SQIVND, per germline (reference sequence). The CDR3 DNA reads TGTGCCAGTAGCCAATTGTCCGGGACTAGCAGCTACACAGATACGCAGTATTTT. Translated: CASSQLSGTSSYTDTQYF.

The chain combines TRBV5-1 with TRBJ2-1, with 7 nucleotides matching TRBD2. Germline V CDR1 and CDR2: SGHRS, YFSETQ. Losses at the gene ends were 4 bases for V and 0 bases for J; bases not matched to a gene: 4. This CDR3 is built from 15 residues. CDR3 region: CASSQGGGSYNEQFF. CDR3 nucleotide sequence: TGCGCCAGCAGCCAGGGCGGGGGCTCCTACAATGAGCAGTTCTTC.

The chain joins TRBV4-1 to TRBJ1-4; unclear D gene. The CDR3 is 14 amino acids. Germline V CDR1 and CDR2: MGHRA, YSYEKL. Trimming took 4 bases from V and 6 from J, leaving 12 bases between them. The CDR3 region is CASSRALQDEKLFF. The CDR3 nucleotides are TGCGCCAGCAGCCGAGCCCTTCAAGATGAAAAACTGTTTTTT.

J is TRBJ1-1 and V is TRBV19, with D possibly being TRBD1 (6 bases). The CDR3 loop spans 15 amino acids. Per germline, CDR1 LNHDA and CDR2 SQIVND (reference sequence). Deletions cut 0 bases from V and 1 base from J, with 9 bases between. The DNA of the CDR3 is TGTGCCAGTAGTATAGAGGACAGTACGAACACTGAAGCTTTCTTT. Protein: CASSIEDSTNTEAFF.

This chain connects TRBV30 to TRBJ1-4, with D perhaps matching TRBD1 (5 bases). Trimming shortened V by 7 bases and J by 5 bases, and 8 bases separated the two germline ends. CDR3 length: 11 amino acids. CDR1 and CDR2 (germline): GTSNPN, SVGIG (reference sequence). The CDR3: CASDKNEKLFF. The CDR3, as DNA: TGTGCCTCGGACAAAAATGAAAAACTGTTTTTT.

The genes are TRBV6-6 and TRBJ2-5; D is uncertain. There are 11 residues in the CDR3. The V end was cut by 0 bases, the J end by 6 bases, with 2 bases between. Germline values: CDR1 MNHNY, CDR2 SVGAGI (reference sequence). CDR3 region: CASSYSKTQYF. The DNA of the CDR3 is TGTGCCAGCAGTTACTCAAAGACCCAGTACTTC.

V and J are TRBV27 and TRBJ1-1; D is uncertain. The ends were cut back, 2 bases at V and 5 bases at J, with 12 bases in the middle. Germline CDR1 is MNHEY and CDR2 is SMNVEV (reference sequence). This CDR3 is 14 amino acids long. The CDR3 bases are TGTGCCAGCAGTTTAGAGAATTCAAGGACTGAAGCTTTCTTT. Translation gives CASSLENSRTEAFF.

The rearrangement links TRBV10-3 to TRBJ2-2; D not certain. The CDR3 runs to 14 residues. V lost 8 bases to trimming and J lost 0 bases, with 10 bases between them. CDR1 ENHRY and CDR2 SYGVKD come from the germline V gene. The CDR3 loop is CAIRGGANTGELFF. CDR3 nucleotides: TGTGCCATCCGCGGCGGAGCGAACACCGGGGAGCTGTTTTTT.

The V gene is TRBV6-1, the J gene TRBJ1-5; no clear D gene. This CDR3 comprises 13 residues. V lost 6 bases to trimming and J lost 4 bases, with 10 bases between them. Germline V CDR1 and CDR2: MNHNS, SASEGT. The CDR3 spells CASRADGNQPQHF. CDR3 nucleotides: TGTGCCAGCAGGGCGGACGGGAATCAGCCCCAGCATTTT.

The chain carries TRBV10-3 and TRBJ1-2; 9 bases are shared with TRBD1. Germline V gives CDR1 ENHRY, CDR2 SYGVKD. Trimming removed 10 bases from V and 3 bases from J; junction bases left unmatched: 3. This CDR3 has 12 amino acids. The CDR3 protein is CATDRGDYGYTF. The CDR3 bases are TGTGCCACAGACAGGGGGGACTATGGCTACACCTTC.

This clone turned up a few times. The genes are TRBV15 and TRBJ1-5; D possibly corresponds to TRBD1 (6 bases). Germline CDR1 and CDR2: LNHNV and YYDKDF (reference sequence). The CDR3 consists of 15 residues. The V end lost 0 bases, the J end lost 5 bases, and 11 bases lay between the germline ends. For the CDR3, the DNA is TGTGCCACCAGCAGAGATATGGGGGGCGATCAGCCCCAGCATTTT. Protein sequence: CATSRDMGGDQPQHF.

This chain joins TRBV11-3 and TRBJ1-1; a possible D gene is TRBD1 (5 bases). The germline V gene has CDR1 SGHNT and CDR2 YENEEA. Trimming stripped 1 base from V and 3 bases from J, with 15 bases between. This CDR3 is 16 amino acids long. CDR3 region: CASSLGEGRGDTEAFF. For the CDR3, the DNA is TGTGCCAGCAGCTTAGGGGAGGGGCGCGGTGACACTGAAGCTTTCTTT.